The TCR beta chain under discussion was sequenced for a study of T cell responses to AZD1222 COVID-19 vaccine. Study in general: Pooled together were second doses at about 4 or about 12 weeks.

With respect to this clone: The target antigen is unknown.

Study findings and constraints: CD4 TCRs covered the whole spike, strongest at regions 160-218 and 743-854. In the spike-specific TCR repertoire, nearly half reportedly target unmutated variant regions. Every sample of the repertoires postdated the peak T cell response.

TCRdb keeps only in-frame clones here, not all; method: immunoSEQ multiplex PCR. The repertoire holds about 170,000 clones, with over 90% as singletons. This receptor was identified in an adult in good health. Sequenced here: peripheral blood, sampled on day 0 of AZD1222 vaccination.

This chain's CDR3 is CASSQAATGGDTQYF. The DNA of the CDR3 is TGTGCCAGCAGCCAAGCGGCCACAGGGGGAGATACGCAGTATTTT. V gene TRBV3-1 (or the pseudogene TRBV3-2) combines with J gene TRBJ2-3, with 8 bases aligning to TRBD1. Germline V gene data show CDR1 as LGHDT and CDR2 as YNNKEL (reference sequence). The CDR3 spans 15 residues. The V segment lost 1 base and the J segment 5 bases; nucleotides outside the gene matches: 5.